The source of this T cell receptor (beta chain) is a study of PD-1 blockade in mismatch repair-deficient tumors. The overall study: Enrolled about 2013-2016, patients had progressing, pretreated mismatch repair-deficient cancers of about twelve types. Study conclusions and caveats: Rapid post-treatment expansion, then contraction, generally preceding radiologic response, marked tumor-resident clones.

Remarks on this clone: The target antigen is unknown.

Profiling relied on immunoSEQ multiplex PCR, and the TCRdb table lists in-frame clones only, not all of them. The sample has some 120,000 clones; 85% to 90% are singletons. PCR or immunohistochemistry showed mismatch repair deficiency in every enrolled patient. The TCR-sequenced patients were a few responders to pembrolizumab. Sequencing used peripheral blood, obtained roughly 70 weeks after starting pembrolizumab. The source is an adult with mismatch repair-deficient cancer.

The CDR3 DNA sequence: TGCGCCAGCAGCCCGCCCCCCCCGGGGTCTGGAAACACCATATATTTT. Encoded protein: CASSPPPPGSGNTIYF. The V gene is TRBV5-1, the J gene TRBJ1-3; no clear D gene. The V end was cut by 4 bases, the J end by 1 base, with 15 bases between. The CDR3 contains 16 residues. The germline V gene has CDR1 SGHRS and CDR2 YFSETQ.